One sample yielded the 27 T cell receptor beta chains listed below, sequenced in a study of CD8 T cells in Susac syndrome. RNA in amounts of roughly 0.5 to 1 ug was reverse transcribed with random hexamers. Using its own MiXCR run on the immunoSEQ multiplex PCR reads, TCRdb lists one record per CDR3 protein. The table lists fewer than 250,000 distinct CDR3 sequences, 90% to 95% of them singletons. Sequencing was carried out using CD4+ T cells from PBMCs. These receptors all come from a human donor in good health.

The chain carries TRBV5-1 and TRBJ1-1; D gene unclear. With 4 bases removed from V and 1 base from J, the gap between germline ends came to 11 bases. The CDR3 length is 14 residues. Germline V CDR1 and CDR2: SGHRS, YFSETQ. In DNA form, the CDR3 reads TGCGCCAGCAGCGCGGCCCTTGCGAACACTGAAGCTTTCTTT. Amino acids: CASSAALANTEAFF.

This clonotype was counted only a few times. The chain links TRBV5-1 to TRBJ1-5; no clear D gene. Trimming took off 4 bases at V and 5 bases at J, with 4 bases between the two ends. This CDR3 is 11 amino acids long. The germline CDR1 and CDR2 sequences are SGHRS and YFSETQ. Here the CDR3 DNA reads TGCGCCAGCAGCCAACATCAGCCCCAGCATTTT. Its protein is CASSQHQPQHF. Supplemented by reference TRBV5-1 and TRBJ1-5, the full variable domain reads KAGVTQTPRYLIKTRGQQVTLSCSPISGHRSVSWYQQTPGQGLQFLFEYFSETQRNKGNFPGRFSGRQFSNSRSEMNVSTLELGDSALYLCASSQHQPQHFGDGTRLSIL.

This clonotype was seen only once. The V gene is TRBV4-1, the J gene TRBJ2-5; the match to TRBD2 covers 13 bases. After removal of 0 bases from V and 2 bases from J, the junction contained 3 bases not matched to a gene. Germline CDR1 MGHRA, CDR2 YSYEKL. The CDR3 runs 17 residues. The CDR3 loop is CASSQDPGLAGQETQYF. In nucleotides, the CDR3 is TGCGCCAGCAGCCAAGATCCGGGACTAGCGGGACAAGAGACCCAGTACTTC.

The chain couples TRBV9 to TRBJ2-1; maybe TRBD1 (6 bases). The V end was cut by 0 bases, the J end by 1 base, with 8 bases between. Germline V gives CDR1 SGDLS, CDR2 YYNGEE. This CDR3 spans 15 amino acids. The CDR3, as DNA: TGTGCCAGCAGCGTAGATAGGGGGTCCTACAATGAGCAGTTCTTC. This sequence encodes CASSVDRGSYNEQFF.

The chain's CDR3 is CASSSGTGGTPLHF. CDR3 in DNA: TGTGCCAGCAGCTCCGGGACAGGGGGTACACCCCTCCACTTT. The chain couples TRBV7-2 to TRBJ1-6; 11 bases are a match to TRBD1. The CDR3 has 14 residues. The V segment lost 4 bases and the J segment 11 bases; nucleotides outside the gene matches: 4. Looked up from germline, CDR1 is SGHTA and CDR2 is FQGNSA.

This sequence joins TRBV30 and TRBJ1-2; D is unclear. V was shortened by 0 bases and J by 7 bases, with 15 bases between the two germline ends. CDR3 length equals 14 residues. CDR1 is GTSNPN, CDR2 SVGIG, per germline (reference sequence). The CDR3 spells CAWSVLQTKGGYTF. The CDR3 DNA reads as TGTGCCTGGAGTGTACTTCAGACAAAAGGTGGCTACACCTTC. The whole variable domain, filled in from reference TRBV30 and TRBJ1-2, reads SQTIHQWPATLVQPVGSPLSLECTVEGTSNPNLYWYRQAAGRGLQLLFYSVGIGQISSEVPQNLSASRPQDRQFILSSKKLLLSDSGFYLCAWSVLQTKGGYTFGSGTRLTVV.

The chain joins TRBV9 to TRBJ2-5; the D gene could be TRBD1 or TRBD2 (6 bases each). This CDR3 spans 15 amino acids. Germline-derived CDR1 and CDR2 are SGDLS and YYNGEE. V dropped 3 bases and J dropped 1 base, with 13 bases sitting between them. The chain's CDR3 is CASSDAGTPQETQYF. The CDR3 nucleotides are TGTGCCAGCAGCGACGCGGGGACACCCCAAGAGACCCAGTACTTC.

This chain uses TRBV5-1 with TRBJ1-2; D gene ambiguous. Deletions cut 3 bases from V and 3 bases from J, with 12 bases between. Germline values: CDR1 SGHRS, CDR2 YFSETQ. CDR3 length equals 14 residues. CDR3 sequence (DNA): TGCGCCAGCAGCTCTGCCTACGGAGACTATGGCTACACCTTC. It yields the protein CASSSAYGDYGYTF.

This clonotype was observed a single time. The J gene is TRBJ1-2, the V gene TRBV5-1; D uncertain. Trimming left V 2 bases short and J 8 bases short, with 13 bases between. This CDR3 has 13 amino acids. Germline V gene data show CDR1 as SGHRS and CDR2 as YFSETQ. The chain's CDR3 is CASSFGPEVGYTF. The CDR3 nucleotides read TGCGCCAGCAGCTTCGGCCCCGAAGTAGGCTACACCTTC.

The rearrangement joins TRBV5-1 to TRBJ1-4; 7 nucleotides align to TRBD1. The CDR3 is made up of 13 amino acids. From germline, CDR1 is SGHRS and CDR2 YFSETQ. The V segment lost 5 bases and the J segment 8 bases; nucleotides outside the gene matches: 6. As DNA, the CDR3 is TGCGCCAGCAGAGTGGACAGGACCGAAAAACTGTTTTTT. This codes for CASRVDRTEKLFF.

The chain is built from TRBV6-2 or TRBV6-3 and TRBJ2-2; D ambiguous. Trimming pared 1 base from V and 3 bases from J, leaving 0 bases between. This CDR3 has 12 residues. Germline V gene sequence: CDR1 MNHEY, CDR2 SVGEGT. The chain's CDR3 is CASSYYTGELFF. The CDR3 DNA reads TGTGCCAGCAGTTACTACACCGGGGAGCTGTTTTTT.

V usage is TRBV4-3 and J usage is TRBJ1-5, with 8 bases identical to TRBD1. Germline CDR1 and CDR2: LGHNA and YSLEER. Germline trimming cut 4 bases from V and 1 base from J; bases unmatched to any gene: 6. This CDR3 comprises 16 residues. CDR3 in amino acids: CASSPNRQGSNQPQHF. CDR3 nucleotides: TGCGCCAGCAGCCCAAATCGACAGGGGAGCAATCAGCCCCAGCATTTT.

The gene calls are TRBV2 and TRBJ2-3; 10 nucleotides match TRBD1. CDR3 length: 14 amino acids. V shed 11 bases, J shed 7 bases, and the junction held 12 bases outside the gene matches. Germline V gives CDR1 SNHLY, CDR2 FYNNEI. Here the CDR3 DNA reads TGTGCCGGGACCCGGGACAGGGGTTCACATACGCAGTATTTT. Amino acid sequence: CAGTRDRGSHTQYF.

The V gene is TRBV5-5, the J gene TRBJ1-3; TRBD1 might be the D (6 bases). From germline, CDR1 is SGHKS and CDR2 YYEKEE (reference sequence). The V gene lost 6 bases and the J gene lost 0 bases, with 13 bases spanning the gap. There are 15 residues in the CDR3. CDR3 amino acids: CASNYLQGSGNTIYF. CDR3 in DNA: TGTGCCAGCAACTATTTACAGGGCTCTGGAAACACCATATATTTT.

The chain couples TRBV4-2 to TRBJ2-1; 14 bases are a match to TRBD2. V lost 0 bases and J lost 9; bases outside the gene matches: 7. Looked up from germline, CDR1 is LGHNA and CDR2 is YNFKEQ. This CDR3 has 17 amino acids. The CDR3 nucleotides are TGTGCCAGCAGCCAAGAGTGGAGGACTAGCGGGGGGAGTGAGCAGTTCTTC. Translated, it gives CASSQEWRTSGGSEQFF.

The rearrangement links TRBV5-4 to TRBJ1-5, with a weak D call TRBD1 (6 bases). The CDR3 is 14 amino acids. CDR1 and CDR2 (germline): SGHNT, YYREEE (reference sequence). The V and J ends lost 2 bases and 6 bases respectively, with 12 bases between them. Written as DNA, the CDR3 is TGTGCCAGCAGCTTACAGGGTCGAGGTCAGCCCCAGCATTTT. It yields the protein CASSLQGRGQPQHF.

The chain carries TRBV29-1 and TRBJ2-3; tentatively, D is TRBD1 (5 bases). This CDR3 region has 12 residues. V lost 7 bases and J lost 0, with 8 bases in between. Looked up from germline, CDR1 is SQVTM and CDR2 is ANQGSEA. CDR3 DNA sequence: TGCAGCGCTGACAGTAGCACAGATACGCAGTATTTT. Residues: CSADSSTDTQYF.

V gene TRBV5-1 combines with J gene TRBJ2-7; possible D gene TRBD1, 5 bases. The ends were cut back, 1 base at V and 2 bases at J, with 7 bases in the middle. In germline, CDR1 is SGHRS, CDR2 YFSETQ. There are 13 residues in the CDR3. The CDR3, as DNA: TGCGCCAGCAGCTTGCAGGGAACCTACGAGCAGTACTTC. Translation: CASSLQGTYEQYF.

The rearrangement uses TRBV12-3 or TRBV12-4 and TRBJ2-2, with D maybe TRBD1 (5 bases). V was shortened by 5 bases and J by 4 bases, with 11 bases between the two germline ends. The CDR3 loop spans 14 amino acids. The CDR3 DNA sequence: TGTGCCAGCAGTCTTACAGGTTCCACCGGGGAGCTGTTTTTT. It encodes CASSLTGSTGELFF.

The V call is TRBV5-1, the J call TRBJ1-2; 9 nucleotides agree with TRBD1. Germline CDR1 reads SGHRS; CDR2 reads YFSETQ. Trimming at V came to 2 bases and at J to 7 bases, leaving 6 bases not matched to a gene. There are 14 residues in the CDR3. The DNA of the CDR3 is TGCGCCAGCAGCTTCTCTGGGACAGGGAGTGGCTACACCTTC. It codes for CASSFSGTGSGYTF.

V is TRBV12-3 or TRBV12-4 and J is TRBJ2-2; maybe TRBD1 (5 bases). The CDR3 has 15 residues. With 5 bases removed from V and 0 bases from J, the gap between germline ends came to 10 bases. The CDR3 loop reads CASSPWTPNTGELFF. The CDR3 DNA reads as TGTGCCAGCAGTCCGTGGACACCGAACACCGGGGAGCTGTTTTTT.

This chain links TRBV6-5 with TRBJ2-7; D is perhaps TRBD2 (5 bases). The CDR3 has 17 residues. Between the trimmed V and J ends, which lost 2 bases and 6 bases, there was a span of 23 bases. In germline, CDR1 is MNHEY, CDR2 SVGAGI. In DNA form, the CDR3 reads TGTGCCAGCAGTTACGCGAGGGTCGGGAAGGGCTCGGCCGAGCAGTACTTC. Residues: CASSYARVGKGSAEQYF.

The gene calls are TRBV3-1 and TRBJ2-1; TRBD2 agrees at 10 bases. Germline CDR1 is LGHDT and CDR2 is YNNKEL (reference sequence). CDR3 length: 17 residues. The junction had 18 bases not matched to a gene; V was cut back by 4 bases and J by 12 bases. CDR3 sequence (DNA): TGTGCCAGCAGCCCCGATTTAGCGGGGGGACCCGCCCAAGGGCAGTTCTTC. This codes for CASSPDLAGGPAQGQFF.

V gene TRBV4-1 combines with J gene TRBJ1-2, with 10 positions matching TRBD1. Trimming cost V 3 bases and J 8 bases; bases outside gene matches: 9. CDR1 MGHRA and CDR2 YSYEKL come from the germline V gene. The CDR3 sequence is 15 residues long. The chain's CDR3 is CASSQATGGERGYTF. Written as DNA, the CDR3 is TGCGCCAGCAGCCAGGCGACAGGGGGCGAACGAGGCTACACCTTC.

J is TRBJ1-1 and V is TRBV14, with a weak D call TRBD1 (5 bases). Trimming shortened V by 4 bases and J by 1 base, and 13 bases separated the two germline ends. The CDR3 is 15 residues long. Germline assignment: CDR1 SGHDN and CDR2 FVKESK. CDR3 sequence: CASSPLGRRNTEAFF. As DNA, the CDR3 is TGTGCCAGCAGCCCTCTGGGACGCCGGAACACTGAAGCTTTCTTT.

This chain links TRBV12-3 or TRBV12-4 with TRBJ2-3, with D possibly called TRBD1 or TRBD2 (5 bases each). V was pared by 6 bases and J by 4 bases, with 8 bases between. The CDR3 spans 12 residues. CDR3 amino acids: CASSGTADTQYF. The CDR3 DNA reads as TGTGCCAGCAGCGGGACCGCAGATACGCAGTATTTT.

As DNA, the CDR3 is TGCAGTGCCGAGACCCGCTTCGATTTGACGCAGTATTTT. Its protein product is CSAETRFDLTQYF. The rearrangement links TRBV20-1 to TRBJ2-3; D not resolved. This CDR3 is 13 amino acids long. V was clipped by 6 bases and J by 9 bases, with 19 bases between them. Germline loops: CDR1 DFQATT, CDR2 SNEGSKA (reference sequence).